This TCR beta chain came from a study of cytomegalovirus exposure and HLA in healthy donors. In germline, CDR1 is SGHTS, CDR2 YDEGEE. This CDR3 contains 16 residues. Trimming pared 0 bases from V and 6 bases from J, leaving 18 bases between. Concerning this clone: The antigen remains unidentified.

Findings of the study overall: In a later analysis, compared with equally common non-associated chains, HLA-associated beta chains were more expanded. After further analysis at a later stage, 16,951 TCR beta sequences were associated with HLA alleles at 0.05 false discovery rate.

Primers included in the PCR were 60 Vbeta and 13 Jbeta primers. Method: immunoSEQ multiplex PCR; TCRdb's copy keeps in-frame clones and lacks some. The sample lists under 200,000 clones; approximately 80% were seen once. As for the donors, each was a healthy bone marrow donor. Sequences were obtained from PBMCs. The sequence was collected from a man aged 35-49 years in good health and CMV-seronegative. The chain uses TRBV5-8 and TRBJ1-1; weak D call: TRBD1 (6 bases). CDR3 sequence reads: CASSLGGGALVSEAFF. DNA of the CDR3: TGTGCCAGCAGCTTGGGAGGGGGGGCCCTTGTATCTGAAGCTTTCTTT.